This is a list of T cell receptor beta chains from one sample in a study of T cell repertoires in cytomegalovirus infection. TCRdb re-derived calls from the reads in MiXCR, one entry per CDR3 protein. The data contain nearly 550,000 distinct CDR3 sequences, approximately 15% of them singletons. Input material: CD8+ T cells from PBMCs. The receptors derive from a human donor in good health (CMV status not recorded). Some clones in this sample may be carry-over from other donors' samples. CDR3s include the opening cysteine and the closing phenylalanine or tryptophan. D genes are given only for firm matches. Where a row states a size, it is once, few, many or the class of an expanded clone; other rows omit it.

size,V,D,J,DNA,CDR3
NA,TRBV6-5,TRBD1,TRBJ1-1,TGTGCCAACAGTTACTCCCCAATGAACAGGGGGCAAGCTTTCTTT,CANSYSPMNRGQAFF
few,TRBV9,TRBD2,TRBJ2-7,TGTGCCAGCAGCGTAGGATCGGGGGGAGTCCACGAGCAGTACTTC,CASSVGSGGVHEQYF
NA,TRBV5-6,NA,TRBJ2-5,TGTGCCAGCAGCGCCGCCGGGACGGCCCAAGAGACCCAGTACTTC,CASSAAGTAQETQYF
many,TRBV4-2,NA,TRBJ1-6,TGTGCCAGCAGCCAAGATTACAGCTCCTATAATTCACCCCTCCACTTT,CASSQDYSSYNSPLHF
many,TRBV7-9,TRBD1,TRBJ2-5,TGTGCCAGCAGCTTTATTGACAGGGGGCGAGAGACCCAGTACTTC,CASSFIDRGRETQYF
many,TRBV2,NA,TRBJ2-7,TGTGCCAGCAGCCGGCTACTAGACAGTCGCCACGAGCAGTACTTC,CASSRLLDSRHEQYF
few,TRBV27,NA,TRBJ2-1,TGTGCCAGCAGTTTAGTCAGGGAGAGGGAGACAGGATCCCGGTTGGGGGGCAATGAGCAGTTCTTC,CASSLVRERETGSRLGGNEQFF
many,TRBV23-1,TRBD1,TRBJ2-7,TGCGCCAGCAGTCAGCCGACAGGGAAAGAAGCCTACGAGCAGTACTTC,CASSQPTGKEAYEQYF
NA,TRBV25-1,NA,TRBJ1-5,TGTGCCAGCAGTGGGGGAGGGACTCAGCCCCAGCATTTT,CASSGGGTQPQHF
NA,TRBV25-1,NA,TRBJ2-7,TGTGCCAGCAGTGTCCCAGGGCACTACGAGCAGTACTTC,CASSVPGHYEQYF
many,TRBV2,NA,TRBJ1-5,TGTGCCAGCAGACCCCAGGGAGGAGGCAATCAGCCCCAGCATTTT,CASRPQGGGNQPQHF
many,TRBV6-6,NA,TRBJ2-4,TGTGCCAGCAGTTACTCAGTACGGGGGGCGTCCAAAAACATTCAGTACTTC,CASSYSVRGASKNIQYF
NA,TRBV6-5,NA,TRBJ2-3,TGTGCCAGCAGTTACTCCGGACGCGCGAATACGCAGTATTTT,CASSYSGRANTQYF
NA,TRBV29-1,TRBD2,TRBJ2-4,TGCAGCGTTGAAGTTATTAATAGCGGGACTATTCAGTACTTC,CSVEVINSGTIQYF
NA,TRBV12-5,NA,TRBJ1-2,TGTGCTAGTGGTCCCCATGTGACAGGCAACTATGGCTACACCTTC,CASGPHVTGNYGYTF
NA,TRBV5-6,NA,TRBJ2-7,TGTGCCAGCAGCTTCGCTAGGGACCCCTACGAGCAGTACTTC,CASSFARDPYEQYF
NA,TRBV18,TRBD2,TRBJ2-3,TGTGCCAGCTCACCAGTCAGCGGGGATCTCACAGATACGCAGTATTTT,CASSPVSGDLTDTQYF
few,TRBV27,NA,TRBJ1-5,TGTGCCAGCAGTTTAGGCAGGGGACTCACTCAGCCCCAGCATTTT,CASSLGRGLTQPQHF
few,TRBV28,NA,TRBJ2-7,TGTGCCAGCAGTTTACGCCAGCGGAGGACCTACGAGCAGTACTTC,CASSLRQRRTYEQYF
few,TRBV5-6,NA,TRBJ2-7,TGTGCCAGCGAGCTTAGAGGGGGTTTGTACGAGCAGTACTTC,CASELRGGLYEQYF